The 26 T cell receptor beta chains in this list originate from one sample, sequenced in a study of yellow fever vaccine responses in identical twins (dated by TCRdb to 2017 to 2018). Libraries were prepared through RT-PCR. Sequenced using an Illumina HiSeq 2500. TCRdb trimmed public reads at Q25 via fastp, called clones via MiXCR and kept in-frame beta chains. Each CDR3 protein appears once, grouped with its most common genes and DNA. The sample contains 35,000 or so distinct CDR3 sequences, 45% to 65% of them found a single time. The ten top clones hold roughly 4.5% of the sample. Sequenced here: T cells from blood (PBMCs), unsorted or a sorted subset (not recorded which), sampled before or after yellow fever vaccination (not recorded which). The receptors come from a woman under 30 who received the yellow fever vaccine. Donor details come from another sample of the same person, matched by shared clones.

The chain links TRBV7-9 to TRBJ2-7; the D is unclear. CDR3 length: 13 amino acids. Germline values: CDR1 SEHNR, CDR2 FQNEAQ (reference sequence). The ends were cut back, 6 bases at V and 2 bases at J, with 11 bases in the middle. The chain's CDR3 is CASSEFRAYEQYV. The CDR3 DNA reads TGTGCCAGCAGTGAATTCCGAGCCTACGAGCAGTACGTC.

A few counts support this clonotype. This chain connects TRBV29-1 to TRBJ2-7; D perhaps matches TRBD2 (6 bases). This CDR3 has 12 residues. Trimming stripped 2 bases from V and 4 bases from J, with 9 bases between. Germline values: CDR1 SQVTM, CDR2 ANQGSEA. The chain's CDR3 is CSVESGGYEQYF. For the CDR3, the DNA is TGCAGCGTTGAATCCGGAGGGTACGAGCAGTACTTC.

The rearrangement joins TRBV27 to TRBJ2-3; D gene ambiguous. Between the trimmed V and J ends, which lost 2 bases and 2 bases, there was a span of 8 bases. Germline V gene lookup returns CDR1 MNHEY and CDR2 SMNVEV (reference sequence). The CDR3 has 14 residues. The CDR3 protein is CASSLQGITDTQYF. CDR3 DNA: TGTGCCAGCAGTTTACAAGGGATCACAGATACGCAGTATTTT.

The J gene is TRBJ2-3, the V gene TRBV5-5, with D unresolved. In germline, CDR1 is SGHKS, CDR2 YYEKEE (reference sequence). The CDR3 is 13 residues long. The V and J ends lost 4 bases and 0 bases respectively, with 6 bases between them. Here the CDR3 DNA reads TGTGCCAGCAGCCAAGTAAGCACAGATACGCAGTATTTT. Translating gives CASSQVSTDTQYF.

This sequence joins TRBV24-1 and TRBJ2-1, with D possibly matching TRBD2 (6 bases). Germline CDR1 KGHDR, CDR2 SFDVKD. The CDR3 totals 15 residues. The V end lost 1 base, the J end lost 4 bases, and 10 bases lay between the germline ends. The CDR3 DNA reads TGTGCCACCAGTGATTTATGGGACTTATACAATGAGCAGTTCTTC. Protein product: CATSDLWDLYNEQFF.

This clonotype was picked up a small number of times. The V call is TRBV7-3, the J call TRBJ2-1; 7 positions agree with TRBD1. Germline trimming cut 4 bases from V and 0 bases from J; bases unmatched to any gene: 3. CDR3 size: 15 residues. CDR1 is SGHTA and CDR2 is FQGTGA in the germline V gene. For the CDR3, the DNA is TGTGCCAGCAGCTCGACAGGGAGCTCCTACAATGAGCAGTTCTTC. It codes for CASSSTGSSYNEQFF.

The genes are TRBV2 and TRBJ2-4, with 8 bases fitting TRBD1. The CDR3 has 13 amino acids. V was clipped by 6 bases and J by 6 bases; unmatched bases: 4. CDR1 and CDR2 (germline): SNHLY, FYNNEI. CDR3 residues: CASRDRDRNIQYF. The CDR3 DNA reads as TGTGCCAGCAGGGACAGGGACAGAAACATTCAGTACTTC.

This clonotype was counted between two and nine times. CDR3 protein: CASSSPRTSAQETQYF. The CDR3 region has the DNA TGTGCCAGCAGCTCCCCAAGGACTAGCGCTCAAGAGACCCAGTACTTC. The gene calls are TRBV7-6 and TRBJ2-5, with TRBD2 matching over 9 bases. The CDR3 sequence is 16 residues long. CDR1 and CDR2 (germline): SGHVS, FNYEAQ. The V segment lost 4 bases and the J segment 2 bases; nucleotides outside the gene matches: 8. Supplemented by reference TRBV7-6 and TRBJ2-5, the full variable domain reads GAGVSQSPRYKVTKRGQDVALRCDPISGHVSLYWYRQALGQGPEFLTYFNYEAQQDKSGLPNDRFSAERPEGSISTLTIQRTEQRDSAMYRCASSSPRTSAQETQYFGPGTRLLVL.

The chain links TRBV19 to TRBJ2-7; possibly TRBD1 for D (6 bases). CDR1 is LNHDA, CDR2 SQIVND, per germline (reference sequence). CDR3 size: 14 residues. V was cut by 3 bases and J by 6 bases, with 15 bases left in between. As DNA, the CDR3 is TGTGCCAGTAGTATGGGGGCAGGGAACGGCGAGCAGTACTTC. This gives the protein CASSMGAGNGEQYF.

This clonotype appeared once. The CDR3 DNA follows: TGTGCCAGCAGCCCCCCCCCACTAGCGAGGGCCTACAATGAGCAGTTCTTC. Translation: CASSPPPLARAYNEQFF. The V and J genes are TRBV11-2 and TRBJ2-1; TRBD2 matches at 7 bases. CDR3 size: 17 residues. V lost 5 bases to trimming and J lost 2 bases; unmatched junction nucleotides: 12. The germline CDR1 and CDR2 sequences are SGHAT and FQNNGV.

This clonotype has a handful of counts. The chain recombines TRBV7-9 with TRBJ2-2; 9 bases are shared with TRBD1. The trim removed 4 bases at V and 5 bases at J, leaving 8 bases unmatched. Germline V gene sequence: CDR1 SEHNR, CDR2 FQNEAQ (reference sequence). The CDR3 has 16 residues. The chain's CDR3 is CASSSPGTGQTGELFF. In nucleotides, the CDR3 is TGTGCCAGCAGCTCCCCCGGGACAGGGCAGACCGGGGAGCTGTTTTTT.

V and J are TRBV20-1 and TRBJ2-3; the match to TRBD1 covers 9 bases. Trimming at V came to 1 base and at J to 1 base, leaving 9 bases not matched to a gene. Germline V lookup: CDR1 DFQATT, CDR2 SNEGSKA (reference sequence). The CDR3 has 17 amino acids. CDR3 sequence: CSARAPQRDRGTDTQYF. CDR3 coding DNA: TGCAGTGCTAGAGCCCCCCAGCGGGACAGGGGCACAGATACGCAGTATTTT.

This rearrangement joins TRBV5-4 to TRBJ2-7; D is ambiguous. The V end was cut by 3 bases, the J end by 3 bases, with 4 bases between. This CDR3 has 11 amino acids. Germline V gene data show CDR1 as SGHNT and CDR2 as YYREEE (reference sequence). CDR3 residues: CASSSYYEQYF. In DNA form, the CDR3 reads TGTGCCAGCAGCTCCTACTACGAGCAGTACTTC.

This clonotype has a handful of counts. The chain joins TRBV7-3 to TRBJ2-2; D not certain. V lost 1 base, J lost 7 bases, and 7 bases lay in between. From germline, CDR1 is SGHTA and CDR2 FQGTGA. The CDR3 consists of 13 residues. CDR3 region: CASSLIGLGELFF. DNA for the CDR3: TGTGCCAGCAGCTTAATTGGCCTCGGGGAGCTGTTTTTT. The full variable domain, completed using reference TRBV7-3 and TRBJ2-2, is GAGVSQTPSNKVTEKGKYVELRCDPISGHTALYWYRQSLGQGPEFLIYFQGTGAADDSGLPNDRFFAVRPEGSVSTLKIQRTERGDSAVYLCASSLIGLGELFFGEGSRLTVL.

This sequence joins TRBV12-3 or TRBV12-4 and TRBJ2-1; TRBD2 aligns across 11 bases. This CDR3 is 14 amino acids long. The V gene end was trimmed by 5 bases and the J gene end by 6 bases; junction bases not matched to a gene: 3. The CDR3 bases are TGTGCCAGCAGTATTACTAGCGGGGGCAATGAGCAGTTCTTC. This codes for CASSITSGGNEQFF.

This sequence joins TRBV29-1 and TRBJ2-1; D is unclear. CDR1 and CDR2 (germline): SQVTM, ANQGSEA. The CDR3 has 13 amino acids. V was trimmed by 4 bases and J by 4 bases, leaving 11 bases between them. CDR3 sequence: CSVVPPLYNEQFF. In DNA, the CDR3 is TGCAGCGTTGTTCCCCCGCTATACAATGAGCAGTTCTTC.

This clonotype was detected a few times. The chain employs TRBV18 and TRBJ2-2; perhaps TRBD1 as D (5 bases). Per germline, CDR1 KGHSH and CDR2 LQKENI. The V gene lost 3 bases and the J gene lost 0 bases, with 11 bases spanning the gap. The CDR3 length is 16 residues. The CDR3 nucleotides are TGTGCCAGCTCACCGAAGGACACAGCGAACACCGGGGAGCTGTTTTTT. Its protein product is CASSPKDTANTGELFF.

This sequence joins TRBV7-9 and TRBJ2-7, with D tentatively TRBD1 or TRBD2 (6 bases each). The germline gives CDR1 SEHNR, CDR2 FQNEAQ (reference sequence). The CDR3 sequence is 17 residues long. The ends were cut back, 5 bases at V and 4 bases at J, with 24 bases in the middle. The CDR3 DNA follows: TGTGCCAGCAGCCCGCGACAGGAGGGTCGCGGGCTGTACGAGCAGTACTTC. Translation: CASSPRQEGRGLYEQYF.

This clonotype was counted between two and nine times. V and J are TRBV7-4 and TRBJ2-1; D uncertain. The CDR3 is 12 amino acids. Germline-derived CDR1 and CDR2 are SGHVT and SQSDAQ. Trimming removed 0 bases at V and 8 bases at J, with 5 bases between. CDR3 nucleotide sequence: TGTGCCAGCAGCTTAGCTGGGTATGAGCAGTTCTTC. Residues: CASSLAGYEQFF. The whole variable domain, remainder taken from reference TRBV7-4 and TRBJ2-1, is GAGVSQSPRYKVAKRGRDVALRCDSISGHVTLYWYRQTLGQGSEVLTYSQSDAQRDKSGRPSGRFSAERPERSVSTLKIQRTEQGDSAVYLCASSLAGYEQFFGPGTRLTVL.

The V and J genes are TRBV10-1 and TRBJ2-3, with TRBD2 matching 11 bases. The trim removed 4 bases at V and 3 bases at J, leaving 3 bases unmatched. The CDR3 consists of 15 residues. The germline gives CDR1 WNHNN, CDR2 SYGVQD (reference sequence). The CDR3 protein is CASSVTSGETDTQYF. The CDR3 nucleotides are TGCGCCAGCAGTGTGACTAGCGGGGAGACAGATACGCAGTATTTT.

This clonotype occurred once. The chain combines TRBV19 with TRBJ1-4; D gene ambiguous. The V gene's germline CDR1 is LNHDA and CDR2 SQIVND (reference sequence). The CDR3 runs 15 residues. The germline V and J ends were trimmed by 6 bases and 0 bases, with 11 bases remaining between them. CDR3 in DNA: TGTGCCAGTAGAACATCACCGACAACTAATGAAAAACTGTTTTTT. Encoded protein: CASRTSPTTNEKLFF.

This clonotype came up once. The chain links TRBV29-1 to TRBJ2-7; no clear D gene. This CDR3 contains 11 residues. The germline gives CDR1 SQVTM, CDR2 ANQGSEA. The V gene lost 2 bases and the J gene lost 4 bases, with 6 bases spanning the gap. The CDR3 DNA reads as TGCAGCGTTGAACTGGGGTACGAGCAGTACTTC. Protein product: CSVELGYEQYF.

CDR3 loop: CSVATGNTIYF. In DNA, the CDR3 is TGCAGCGTTGCTACTGGAAACACCATATATTTT. The chain recombines TRBV29-1 with TRBJ1-3; D is unresolved. The CDR3 runs to 11 residues. V lost 4 bases to trimming and J lost 2 bases, with 3 bases between them. The germline CDR1 and CDR2 sequences are SQVTM and ANQGSEA.

This clonotype was recorded a few times. The rearrangement links TRBV18 to TRBJ2-6; no firm D call. This CDR3 spans 16 amino acids. V lost 4 bases and J 4 bases, leaving 14 bases between the germline ends. Germline loops: CDR1 KGHSH, CDR2 LQKENI. CDR3 residues: CASSLAVAQGANVLTF. In DNA, the CDR3 is TGTGCCAGCTCACTCGCCGTGGCGCAAGGGGCCAACGTCCTGACTTTC. Looking up the rest from reference TRBV18 and TRBJ2-6 gives the full variable domain: NAGVMQNPRHLVRRRGQEARLRCSPMKGHSHVYWYRQLPEEGLKFMVYLQKENIIDESGMPKERFSAEFPKEGPSILRIQQVVRGDSAAYFCASSLAVAQGANVLTFGAGSRLTVL.

The V call is TRBV28, the J call TRBJ1-5, with D maybe TRBD1 (5 bases). This CDR3 is 15 amino acids long. V gave up 5 bases and J gave up 0 bases, with 11 bases separating them. Germline V gene sequence: CDR1 MDHEN, CDR2 SYDVKM. The CDR3 region has the DNA TGTGCCAGCAGTACCTTGGACATTAGCAATCAGCCCCAGCATTTT. Amino acid sequence: CASSTLDISNQPQHF.

The chain couples TRBV5-4 to TRBJ2-4, with no clear D. CDR3 length: 13 amino acids. With 4 bases removed from V and 1 base from J, the gap between germline ends came to 6 bases. In germline, CDR1 is SGHNT, CDR2 YYREEE (reference sequence). CDR3 protein: CASSVSAKNIQYF. The CDR3, as DNA: TGTGCCAGCAGCGTTAGCGCCAAAAACATTCAGTACTTC.